The rows below give T cell receptor beta chains drawn from one sample of a study of response to subunit inactivated influenza vaccine. TCRdb re-analysed the RT-PCR reads in MiXCR, keeping a single row per CDR3 protein. The sample records about half a million distinct CDR3 sequences, approximately 7.1% being singletons. Material: PBMCs from blood, obtained about 24 months after vaccination. Receptors originate from a man aged 50-75 years who received an inactivated influenza vaccine. Each CDR3 is given with its conserved first and last residue.

V gene	J gene	CDR3 protein
TRBV7-9	TRBJ2-2	CASSLGQGANGELFF
TRBV11-2	TRBJ2-3	CASSFLAGGSTDTQYF
TRBV3-1	TRBJ1-6	CASSQDSKTGSPLHF
TRBV6-5	TRBJ1-5	CASSYTNQGLQHF
TRBV12-3/TRBV12-4	TRBJ1-2	CASTPRQTTVNYGYTF
TRBV9	TRBJ2-5	CASRGGLDPLGTQYF
TRBV2	TRBJ2-1	CASSEERGRRQFF
TRBV10-3	TRBJ1-5	CATRGGAGGSNQPQHF
TRBV5-1	TRBJ2-3	CASSSGTNQYF
TRBV7-2	TRBJ1-2	CASSYPSGGGSYGYTF
TRBV6-1	TRBJ2-3	CASRRVPTDTQYF
TRBV5-1	TRBJ2-7	CASSLRVGGEQYF
TRBV5-1	TRBJ1-3	CASSLGGPGNTIYF
TRBV20-1	TRBJ1-1	CSASGRVNTEAFF
TRBV12-3/TRBV12-4	TRBJ2-5	CASSFSAGGETQYF
TRBV7-2	TRBJ2-3	CASSLEGGRQDTQYF
TRBV5-1	TRBJ2-1	CASSVTGVHEQFF
TRBV9	TRBJ2-7	CASSEAPSGRVYEQYF
TRBV7-2	TRBJ1-2	CASSQGRPANYGYTF
TRBV19	TRBJ2-2	CASSWRENAGELFF
TRBV10-3	TRBJ1-4	CAISRGVGEKLFF
TRBV24-1	TRBJ2-5	CATSDLVTQYF
TRBV29-1	TRBJ2-5	CSVEDRGGGQETQYF
TRBV15	TRBJ2-2	CATSRLTNTGELFF
TRBV25-1	TRBJ2-7	CASSPARTSKDYEQYF
TRBV12-3/TRBV12-4	TRBJ2-3	CASRRSTDTQYF
TRBV4-2	TRBJ2-7	CASSQTGPRLSSEQYF
TRBV5-1	TRBJ2-2	CASSLALATNTGELFF
TRBV7-8	TRBJ2-7	CASSFPSFASGRYSYEQYF
TRBV5-5	TRBJ1-2	CASRQYDSYGYTF
TRBV12-3/TRBV12-4	TRBJ1-5	CASSTHLDQPQHF
TRBV11-2	TRBJ2-3	CASSLGRFTDTQYF
TRBV2	TRBJ2-1	CASSGTSSYNEQFF
TRBV29-1	TRBJ2-2	CSVPRRGNTGELFF
TRBV5-6	TRBJ2-2	CASSLTVGELFF
TRBV7-8	TRBJ2-5	CASSSRAIQETQYF
TRBV20-1	TRBJ1-2	CSGGRRSNYGYTF
TRBV7-2	TRBJ2-5	CASSQGGLGAETQYF
TRBV7-9	TRBJ2-7	CASSLVGGGNSYEQYF
TRBV20-1	TRBJ2-1	CSATDHEREGRRINEQFF
TRBV6-2/TRBV6-3	TRBJ1-1	CASSYEKNTEAFF
TRBV7-2	TRBJ2-3	CASSPTRGSDTQYF
TRBV15	TRBJ2-2	CATSSSGTENTGELFF
TRBV12-3/TRBV12-4	TRBJ2-3	CASSLGATRGTQYF
TRBV5-5	TRBJ1-2	CASRVQGANGYTF
TRBV11-1	TRBJ2-1	CASSFPKTQSSYNEQFF
TRBV5-6	TRBJ1-5	CASSLGLSNQPQHF
TRBV19	TRBJ2-3	CASSSRAGSTDTQYF
TRBV6-2/TRBV6-3	TRBJ2-1	CASSYSGPRDVSYNEQFF
TRBV20-1	TRBJ2-7	CSATDRGQLLRSSYEQYF
TRBV7-9	TRBJ1-2	CASSLGDPHYGYTF
TRBV28	TRBJ2-6	CASSDLNRGALSGANVLTF